The sequence of this T cell receptor beta chain was determined in a study of OX40 agonist ivuxolimab in advanced cancers. With regard to the full study: The costimulatory receptor OX40 (CD134) was targeted by ivuxolimab, a fully human IgG2 agonistic monoclonal antibody. Of the roughly 51 patients in dose escalation, some 19 had hepatocellular carcinoma, some 15 had melanoma, 9 had renal cell carcinoma and 9 had head and neck cancer. The paper describes the monotherapy dose-escalation part (N of about 47 patients) of the phase I trial of ivuxolimab. Intravenous ivuxolimab was administered to patients every 2 weeks at six dose levels: 0.01, 0.1, 0.3, 1.5, 3 and 10 mg/kg. Peripheral TCRbeta sequencing was intended to test whether TCR sequence diversity was altered and clonal T-cell expansion was caused by ivuxolimab. The dose-escalation cohort was about 83% male with a mean age of around 64 years, ranging from roughly 20 to 80. Patients were allowed to have had prior anti-PD-1, anti-PD-L1 or anti-CTLA-4 therapy, and roughly two fifths of the dose-escalation patients had been treated with checkpoint inhibitors. Partial responses were achieved by three dose-escalation patients, of whom one had hepatocellular carcinoma and two had cutaneous melanoma. Study-wide conclusions, independent of this receptor: The antigen specificity of the clonally expanded peripheral T cells was not determined. After ivuxolimab, more expanded clones were found on average in CD8+ T cells than in CD4+ T cells. Low levels of normalized T-cell clonal expansion were also seen in some patients who did not respond. Partial responders in the 0.1-3.0 mg/kg groups had among the lowest normalized peripheral clonal expansion, especially among CD8+ T cells. At doses from 0.1 to 3.0 mg/kg, clonal expansion was seen in both CD4+ and CD8+ blood T cells between baseline and week 6.

The trial excluded patients who had a history of autoimmune disease or were on systemic immunosuppression. Peripheral blood for TCR sequencing was collected from all dose cohorts at baseline, on cycle 4 day 1, and on cycle 7 day 1. The samples were drawn from a first-in-human, open-label, multicenter phase I dose-escalation trial of ivuxolimab. Adults with locally advanced or metastatic melanoma, renal cell, hepatocellular, or head and neck squamous cell carcinoma were enrolled in the trial. Before TCR sequencing, CD4+ T cells and CD8+ T cells were sorted from peripheral blood as separate populations. Concerning this clone: Its antigen specificity is not known. The input lacks base qualities; no much larger clone sits a single base away.

Including cysteine and phenylalanine, the CDR3 has 14 amino acids. The DNA shown is the 42-base CDR3, in frame from base 1. Reading the germline V gene (reference sequence) gives CDR1 LNHDA and CDR2 SQIVND. The V and J ends are trimmed by 5 bases and 0 bases, leaving 9 bases between them. Genomic DNA was extracted from sorted cells for sequencing of the TCRbeta CDR3 region. The immunoSEQ Assay was used to sequence the TCRbeta CDR3 regions. TCRdb carries this immuneACCESS record with in-frame sequences only. Its versions omit some clonotypes, under half of them owing to an unresolved V gene in the studies checked, with the rest unexplained. The sample has 90,000 to 100,000 clones on record, roughly 95% of them singletons. Of the sample, 2% falls within the top ten clones.

The origin of this receptor is an adult with an advanced solid tumor such as melanoma, head and neck, liver or kidney cancer. The chain is made from TRBV19 and TRBJ2-3; the D gene is perhaps TRBD2, from 6 matching bases. The sample here was CD4+ or CD8+ T cells sorted from blood, taken in a trial of the OX40 agonist ivuxolimab. In nucleotides, the sequence is TGTGCCAGTAGTCCCGGGACTAGCACAGATACGCAGTATTTT. Its protein reads: CASSPGTSTDTQYF.